The following is a T cell receptor (beta chain) sequence with its context. The antigen is unknown. Being one base from a much bigger clone, this may be a read error. Researchers made TCR beta libraries by using iRepertoire HTBI primers and running Arm-PCR on CDR3 regions. Each CDR3 protein gets one entry after TCRdb re-called the multiplex PCR reads with MiXCR. The sample gives 360,000 or so distinct CDR3 sequences, approximately 16% of which show up once; roughly 30% is in the top ten. The data were obtained in a study of regulatory T cells in long-lasting Graves disease. For the study at large: Graves' cases, newly diagnosed, had used antithyroid drugs under 3 months.

Time point given: newly diagnosed GD, antithyroid drugs for less than 3 months. The authors made the TCR library using RNA they extracted from PBMCs. Graves' disease diagnosis was established per American Thyroid Association guidelines. Broader study findings: Persistent-disease Graves' patients showed less TCR diversity than new cases.

The CDR3 contains 15 residues. Germline values: CDR1 SGHNT, CDR2 YENEEA. The V gene end was trimmed by 5 bases and the J gene end by 2 bases; junction bases not matched to a gene: 8. This sample also belongs to another study, concerning T cells in Graves' hyperthyroidism and ophthalmopathy. That source reports: Patients aged 18 to 65 had newly diagnosed hyperthyroidism lasting under 2 months.

The genes are TRBV11-3 and TRBJ2-5; 7 positions match TRBD2. Sequenced here: peripheral blood mononuclear cells (PBMCs), sampled at new diagnosis, from a patient treated with antithyroid drugs. This clonotype was sampled from a man aged 35-49 years with Graves disease. The CDR3 sequence: CASSLRVGGQETQYF. The CDR3 DNA reads as TGTGCCAGCAGCCTTAGGGTGGGGGGGCAAGAGACCCAGTACTTC.